These 23 T cell receptor beta chains were sequenced from one sample in a study of blood T cell repertoires in COVID-19. TCRdb's copy holds only in-frame clones and misses some; the assay was immunoSEQ multiplex PCR. This table has 220,000 or so clones, roughly nine tenths appearing once. The sequenced sample was PBMCs or T cells enriched from blood (not recorded which). All receptors derive from a woman younger than 35 in a cohort exposed to, infected with or recovered from COVID-19 (not recorded which).

This sequence joins TRBV6-6 and TRBJ2-7; 8 bases match TRBD1. The length of the CDR3 is 15 residues. J lost 6 bases, V lost 0 bases, and 7 bases had no gene match. Germline-derived CDR1 and CDR2 are MNHNY and SVGAGI (reference sequence). The CDR3 reads CASSYSFQGAGEQYF. Here the CDR3 DNA reads TGTGCCAGCAGTTACTCTTTTCAGGGGGCGGGCGAGCAGTACTTC.

The V call is TRBV5-1, the J call TRBJ1-1, with D unresolved. CDR3 length: 12 amino acids. V gave up 3 bases and J gave up 6 bases, with 9 bases separating them. Germline loops: CDR1 SGHRS, CDR2 YFSETQ. Here the CDR3 DNA reads TGCGCCAGCAGCTACGCGGGCCCTGAAGCTTTCTTT. Translation gives CASSYAGPEAFF. Variable domain in full (rest from reference TRBV5-1 and TRBJ1-1): KAGVTQTPRYLIKTRGQQVTLSCSPISGHRSVSWYQQTPGQGLQFLFEYFSETQRNKGNFPGRFSGRQFSNSRSEMNVSTLELGDSALYLCASSYAGPEAFFGQGTRLTVV.

The rearrangement links TRBV27 to TRBJ2-2, with D perhaps matching TRBD1 (8 bases). This CDR3 comprises 16 residues. The V end was cut by 4 bases, the J end by 7 bases, with 19 bases between. Germline V gene lookup returns CDR1 MNHEY and CDR2 SMNVEV (reference sequence). CDR3 in DNA: TGTGCCAGCAGTTCCGGGAGGACAGGGTTCGGCGGGGAGCTGTTTTTT. Encoded protein: CASSSGRTGFGGELFF.

V usage is TRBV6-4 and J usage is TRBJ1-2; tentatively, D is TRBD1 (6 bases). Trimming removed 0 bases from V and 10 bases from J, with 12 bases in between. Germline CDR1 MRHNA, CDR2 SNTAGT. The CDR3 contains 13 residues. The CDR3 coding sequence is TGTGCCAGCAGTGACTCACAGGGCATGGACTACACCTTC. Translated, it gives CASSDSQGMDYTF.

V is TRBV6-5 and J is TRBJ1-5; 7 bases align to TRBD1. The CDR3 is 13 residues long. J lost 7 bases, V lost 5 bases, and 5 bases had no gene match. CDR1 and CDR2 (germline): MNHEY, SVGAGI. CDR3 sequence: CASSTGAGQPQHF. CDR3 coding DNA: TGTGCCAGCAGTACAGGGGCCGGGCAGCCCCAGCATTTT.

The chain employs TRBV7-9 and TRBJ2-7, with TRBD2 matching over 14 bases. This CDR3 spans 15 amino acids. Trimming at V came to 1 base and at J to 7 bases, leaving 3 bases not matched to a gene. CDR1 is SEHNR and CDR2 is FQNEAQ in the germline V gene (reference sequence). CDR3 DNA sequence: TGTGCCAGCAGCTTAGAGGGACTAGCGGGGGAGGAGCAGTACTTC. This codes for CASSLEGLAGEEQYF.

V is TRBV11-2 and J is TRBJ2-7, with a tentative D call TRBD2 (5 bases). The CDR3 consists of 13 residues. V dropped 3 bases and J dropped 2 bases, with 8 bases sitting between them. Germline V gene data show CDR1 as SGHAT and CDR2 as FQNNGV. CDR3 in amino acids: CASSFGGAYEQYF. DNA of the CDR3: TGTGCCAGCAGCTTCGGAGGAGCCTACGAGCAGTACTTC.

The chain couples TRBV9 to TRBJ2-7; 11 bases match TRBD2. The CDR3 is 19 amino acids. The J segment lost 0 bases and the V segment lost 4 bases, leaving 15 bases of the junction unmatched. The germline V gene has CDR1 SGDLS and CDR2 YYNGEE. The CDR3 loop reads CASSPTSGSVFRTSYEQYF. DNA of the CDR3: TGTGCCAGCAGCCCAACTAGCGGGAGCGTTTTCCGAACCTCCTACGAGCAGTACTTC.

The chain is built from TRBV29-1 and TRBJ2-7; 10 bases line up with TRBD1. This CDR3 spans 14 amino acids. Germline CDR1 SQVTM, CDR2 ANQGSEA. V gave up 4 bases and J gave up 2 bases; unmatched junction bases: 5. The CDR3 sequence is CSVAGQGTTYEQYF. For the CDR3, the DNA is TGCAGCGTTGCGGGACAGGGGACTACCTACGAGCAGTACTTC.

J is TRBJ2-3 and V is TRBV2, with TRBD2 matching 8 bases. Germline values: CDR1 SNHLY, CDR2 FYNNEI. The junction had 11 bases not matched to a gene; V was cut back by 6 bases and J by 3 bases. This CDR3 region has 16 residues. CDR3 coding DNA: TGTGCCAGCAGAGCTTTAGCGGGACGTGAAACAGATACGCAGTATTTT. Translation: CASRALAGRETDTQYF.

The V call is TRBV5-6, the J call TRBJ1-2; no firm D call. The CDR3 extends over 13 amino acids. V shed 5 bases and J shed 8 bases, with 16 bases lying between them. The germline V gene has CDR1 SGHDT and CDR2 YYEEEE. The CDR3 DNA reads as TGTGCCAGCAGTCGCGGGTCCGTTCTGGGCTACACCTTC. It specifies CASSRGSVLGYTF. The entire variable domain, with the rest obtained from reference TRBV5-6 and TRBJ1-2, is as follows: DAGVTQSPTHLIKTRGQQVTLRCSPKSGHDTVSWYQQALGQGPQFIFQYYEEEERQRGNFPDRFSGHQFPNYSSELNVNALLLGDSALYLCASSRGSVLGYTFGSGTRLTVV.

The rearrangement links TRBV2 to TRBJ2-7; the D is unclear. Looked up from germline, CDR1 is SNHLY and CDR2 is FYNNEI. V was pared by 6 bases and J by 4 bases, with 25 bases between. This CDR3 contains 17 residues. CDR3 region: CASRAREDDSSWYEQYF. DNA of the CDR3: TGTGCCAGCAGAGCGAGAGAGGATGATTCCTCCTGGTACGAGCAGTACTTC.

The gene calls are TRBV24-1 and TRBJ2-3; D is unresolved. This CDR3 is 16 amino acids long. CDR1 is KGHDR and CDR2 is SFDVKD in the germline V gene. V lost 0 bases, J lost 2 bases, and 11 bases lay in between. CDR3 in amino acids: CATSDLSSTFTDTQYF. CDR3 in DNA: TGTGCCACCAGTGATTTGAGTTCGACATTCACAGATACGCAGTATTTT.

This clone was counted only a few times. This rearrangement joins TRBV6-1 to TRBJ2-1, with TRBD2 matching 9 bases. The CDR3 is 17 residues long. CDR1 MNHNS and CDR2 SASEGT come from the germline V gene. V lost 2 bases, J lost 7 bases, and 12 bases stayed unmatched. Written as DNA, the CDR3 is TGTGCCAGCAGTGAATTTGAGCGGGGGGTCAGGTCGAATGAGCAGTTCTTC. It is translated as CASSEFERGVRSNEQFF.

The chain couples TRBV30 to TRBJ2-2, with D possibly matching TRBD1 (6 bases). Germline values: CDR1 GTSNPN, CDR2 SVGIG (reference sequence). CDR3 length equals 16 residues. V lost 3 bases and J 1 base, leaving 15 bases between the germline ends. CDR3 protein: CAWRDWVGQNTGELFF. The DNA for the CDR3 is TGTGCCTGGAGAGATTGGGTGGGACAGAACACCGGGGAGCTGTTTTTT.

The chain carries TRBV19 and TRBJ1-1, with 9 positions matching TRBD1. V was clipped by 3 bases and J by 4 bases; unmatched bases: 6. CDR3 size: 15 residues. The germline V gene encodes CDR1 LNHDA and CDR2 SQIVND (reference sequence). DNA of the CDR3: TGTGCCAGTAGTATCCCGGACAGGGGTTTCACTGAAGCTTTCTTT. This codes for CASSIPDRGFTEAFF.

The chain links TRBV9 to TRBJ2-3; TRBD2 matches at 9 bases. The trim removed 0 bases at V and 3 bases at J, leaving 11 bases unmatched. CDR1 and CDR2 (germline): SGDLS, YYNGEE. The CDR3 is 18 residues long. CDR3 in DNA: TGTGCCAGCAGCGTAGCGGGCGGGGGGGCATTTTTTACAGATACGCAGTATTTT. Amino acid sequence: CASSVAGGGAFFTDTQYF.

V gene TRBV27 combines with J gene TRBJ2-3; tentatively, D is TRBD1 (6 bases). Germline assignment: CDR1 MNHEY and CDR2 SMNVEV (reference sequence). This CDR3 has 16 residues. Trimming stripped 3 bases from V and 4 bases from J, with 17 bases between. Here the CDR3 reads CASSLYRDTTPDTQYF. The CDR3 nucleotides read TGTGCCAGCAGTTTGTACCGGGACACGACCCCAGATACGCAGTATTTT.

The gene calls are TRBV21-1 and TRBJ2-1; the table's D call TRBD1 went unverified against the DNA. TRBV21-1 counts as a pseudogene. The CDR3 runs 14 residues. CDR3 sequence: CAILIRDRGDEQFF. CDR3 coding DNA: TGTGCCATCCTAATCCGGGACAGGGGTGATGAGCAGTTCTTC.

The rearrangement joins TRBV7-2 to TRBJ1-1, with 8 bases lining up with TRBD1. This CDR3 has 14 amino acids. Germline lookup yields CDR1 SGHTA and CDR2 FQGNSA. The V and J ends lost 5 bases and 4 bases, in that order; junction bases with no gene match: 6. CDR3 in amino acids: CASSIDRGGTEAFF. The CDR3 DNA is TGTGCCAGCAGCATTGACAGGGGAGGCACTGAAGCTTTCTTT.

The chain uses TRBV3-1 (or the pseudogene TRBV3-2) and TRBJ1-3, with 9 nucleotides matching TRBD1. The CDR3 loop spans 15 amino acids. The germline V gene encodes CDR1 LGHDT and CDR2 YNNKEL (reference sequence). V was clipped by 4 bases and J by 6 bases; unmatched bases: 7. CDR3 sequence: CASSPRQGVPNTIYF. DNA of the CDR3: TGTGCCAGCAGCCCCAGACAGGGGGTTCCAAACACCATATATTTT.

The chain uses TRBV11-2 and TRBJ1-2; D gene ambiguous. The germline CDR1 and CDR2 sequences are SGHAT and FQNNGV. This CDR3 region has 13 residues. The V and J ends lost 0 bases and 2 bases respectively, with 4 bases between them. CDR3 protein: CASSLEQNYGYTF. CDR3 bases: TGTGCCAGCAGCTTAGAACAGAACTATGGCTACACCTTC.

The gene calls are TRBV28 and TRBJ1-2; D is ambiguous. The germline V gene has CDR1 MDHEN and CDR2 SYDVKM. V was trimmed by 0 bases and J by 3 bases, leaving 8 bases between them. The CDR3 covers 14 residues. Written as DNA, the CDR3 is TGTGCCAGCAGTTTATGGGGCACTCACTATGGCTACACCTTC. It specifies CASSLWGTHYGYTF.